Reported below is one TCR beta chain. The data are from a study of blood T cell repertoires in COVID-19. In the study overall: COVID-19 samples collected from the United States, Italy and Spain covered acute and convalescent phases. In each case, the material was cDNA or gDNA derived from T cells, B-cell-depleted T cells, or PBMCs.

Germline CDR1 reads LNHDA; CDR2 reads SQIVND (reference sequence). The CDR3 has 17 residues. The junction had 14 bases not matched to a gene; V was cut back by 7 bases and J by 4 bases. In the original processing: Reference gene primer amplification gave nucleated cell count estimates. Sequencing used immunoSEQ multiplex PCR; TCRdb keeps in-frame clones, though not all of them. V, J and clone size were drawn from that table, and D and trimming were deduced from the DNA. The sample records 140,000 to 150,000 clones, 80% being singletons. The TCR originated in a man aged 65 to 79 who had recovered from COVID-19. The material sequenced was peripheral blood. The J gene is TRBJ2-7, the V gene TRBV19; TRBD2 aligns across 12 bases. This CDR3 reads CASTVSGRTSGTYEQYF. The CDR3 DNA is TGTGCCAGTACAGTCTCGGGACGGACTAGCGGGACATACGAGCAGTACTTC.